Following are 26 T cell receptor beta chains from one sample sequenced in a study of T cell clones after liver transplantation. Produced via immunoSEQ multiplex PCR; TCRdb's table is partial and in-frame only. The data show 75,000 to 95,000 clones, with 70% to 90% seen just once and roughly 3% held by the top ten. The sample was CD4+ T cells from blood, taken at the 22-month timepoint. These receptor sequences come from a human patient who received a liver transplant. Some T cells may have come from the graft donor.

The chain joins TRBV28 to TRBJ1-2; 7 positions agree with TRBD1. This CDR3 spans 15 amino acids. With 4 bases clipped from V and 2 bases from J, the junction kept 7 bases outside the gene matches. Germline V gene data show CDR1 as MDHEN and CDR2 as SYDVKM. The CDR3 DNA reads as TGTGCCAGCAGTTCTGGGGGACAGAGGAACTATGGCTACACCTTC. Protein: CASSSGGQRNYGYTF.

The table lists this clone with a count of one. This rearrangement joins TRBV18 to TRBJ2-1; weak D call: TRBD2 (6 bases). The CDR3 sequence is 17 residues long. Trimming shortened V by 3 bases and J by 0 bases, and 15 bases separated the two germline ends. Germline V gene lookup returns CDR1 KGHSH and CDR2 LQKENI. Here the CDR3 DNA reads TGTGCCAGCTCACCGCTGATAGCGGAGGTCTCCTACAATGAGCAGTTCTTC. This encodes CASSPLIAEVSYNEQFF. The full variable domain, in which reference TRBV18 and TRBJ2-1 provide the parts outside the CDR3, is NAGVMQNPRHLVRRRGQEARLRCSPMKGHSHVYWYRQLPEEGLKFMVYLQKENIIDESGMPKERFSAEFPKEGPSILRIQQVVRGDSAAYFCASSPLIAEVSYNEQFFGPGTRLTVL.

V and J are TRBV28 and TRBJ1-5, with D possibly matching TRBD1 (6 bases). V was pared by 8 bases and J by 2 bases, with 22 bases between. Germline V gene sequence: CDR1 MDHEN, CDR2 SYDVKM. This CDR3 has 17 residues. The CDR3 region is CASGSTSGTIRNQPQHF. The CDR3 region has the DNA TGTGCCAGCGGATCGACATCCGGGACAATACGCAATCAGCCCCAGCATTTT. Filled out from reference TRBV28 and TRBJ1-5, the complete variable domain reads DVKVTQSSRYLVKRTGEKVFLECVQDMDHENMFWYRQDPGLGLRLIYFSYDVKMKEKGDIPEGYSVSREKKERFSLILESASTNQTSMYLCASGSTSGTIRNQPQHFGDGTRLSIL.

The chain employs TRBV9 and TRBJ2-5, with 7 bases matching TRBD1. J gave up 5 bases and V 2 bases, and 9 bases lay outside the gene matches. Germline CDR1 SGDLS, CDR2 YYNGEE. This CDR3 has 15 amino acids. The CDR3: CASSVTTGTSETQYF. Written as DNA, the CDR3 is TGTGCCAGCAGCGTTACGACAGGGACGAGTGAGACCCAGTACTTC.

The rearrangement uses TRBV6-6 and TRBJ1-6; D remains unclear. V lost 2 bases, J lost 9 bases, and 8 bases lay in between. This CDR3 has 13 amino acids. CDR1 and CDR2 (germline): MNHNY, SVGAGI (reference sequence). In DNA, the CDR3 is TGTGCCAGCAGTTACACGCGGAGTTCACCCCTCCACTTT. It is translated as CASSYTRSSPLHF.

V gene TRBV11-2 combines with J gene TRBJ1-1, with D perhaps TRBD1 (6 bases). This CDR3 is 16 amino acids long. Germline loops: CDR1 SGHAT, CDR2 FQNNGV. V was cut by 6 bases and J by 4 bases, with 21 bases left in between. The CDR3 coding sequence is TGTGCCAGCAGATTAAACTCAGGGGCTCAAGGCACTGAAGCTTTCTTT. The encoded protein is CASRLNSGAQGTEAFF.

This clone was counted at least ten times. The V and J genes are TRBV7-8 and TRBJ2-7; 8 bases are a match to TRBD1. V gave up 10 bases and J gave up 4 bases; unmatched junction bases: 12. CDR3 length: 14 amino acids. Germline loops: CDR1 SGHVS, CDR2 FQNEAQ. The chain's CDR3 is CATGAGGWEYEQYF. The CDR3 region has the DNA TGTGCCACCGGAGCAGGGGGCTGGGAATACGAGCAGTACTTC.

This CDR3 is CASKGDSYGYTF. The DNA for the CDR3 is TGTGCCAGTAAGGGGGACAGCTATGGCTACACCTTC. The chain joins TRBV19 to TRBJ1-2, with 7 bases fitting TRBD1. The CDR3 has 12 amino acids. The ends lost 7 bases at V and 4 bases at J; junction bases unmatched: 3. Germline V CDR1 and CDR2: LNHDA, SQIVND (reference sequence).

The chain employs TRBV19 and TRBJ2-3, with D tentatively TRBD1 or TRBD2 (5 bases each). Germline lookup yields CDR1 LNHDA and CDR2 SQIVND (reference sequence). Trimming shortened V by 1 base and J by 5 bases, and 13 bases separated the two germline ends. The CDR3 is 15 amino acids. The CDR3 is CASSIGGTLGDTQYF. As DNA, the CDR3 is TGTGCCAGTAGTATAGGGGGGACCTTGGGAGATACGCAGTATTTT.

The chain combines TRBV9 with TRBJ1-4; 9 nucleotides match TRBD1. The trim removed 4 bases at V and 8 bases at J, leaving 6 bases unmatched. This CDR3 spans 14 amino acids. CDR1 is SGDLS and CDR2 is YYNGEE in the germline V gene. CDR3 DNA sequence: TGTGCCAGCAGCCCTGGGACAGGGTGGGAAAAACTGTTTTTT. Its protein is CASSPGTGWEKLFF.

The rearrangement joins TRBV5-1 to TRBJ1-2, with D unclear. CDR1 and CDR2 (germline): SGHRS, YFSETQ. The CDR3 extends over 13 amino acids. V was cut by 0 bases and J by 8 bases, with 11 bases left in between. The CDR3 loop is CASSLESRVGYTF. CDR3 nucleotides: TGCGCCAGCAGCTTGGAGTCTCGTGTGGGCTACACCTTC.

This chain links TRBV6-1 with TRBJ2-1; D gene ambiguous. V gave up 1 base and J gave up 6 bases, with 10 bases separating them. The CDR3 runs to 14 residues. CDR1 and CDR2 (germline): MNHNS, SASEGT. CDR3 sequence reads: CASSEVERANEQFF. CDR3 sequence (DNA): TGTGCCAGCAGTGAAGTCGAACGGGCCAATGAGCAGTTCTTC.

The gene calls are TRBV29-1 and TRBJ2-5; no clear D gene. The V gene lost 2 bases and the J gene lost 4 bases, with 14 bases spanning the gap. The CDR3 consists of 14 residues. Germline V lookup: CDR1 SQVTM, CDR2 ANQGSEA. CDR3 nucleotide sequence: TGCAGCGTTGAACGTATATTTGGCGGAGAGACCCAGTACTTC. As protein: CSVERIFGGETQYF.

In this sample, this clone turned up once. The chain carries TRBV20-1 and TRBJ2-7; no definite D call. Trimming left V 5 bases short and J 3 bases short, with 5 bases between. CDR3 size: 10 residues. Germline V CDR1 and CDR2: DFQATT, SNEGSKA (reference sequence). CDR3 protein: CSARLYEQYF. The CDR3, as DNA: TGCAGTGCTCGACTCTACGAGCAGTACTTC.

The CDR3 loop is CASSSRDRAYEQYF. CDR3 in DNA: TGTGCCAGCAGTTCTCGAGACAGGGCCTACGAGCAGTACTTC. The rearrangement joins TRBV6-5 to TRBJ2-7; 7 bases fit TRBD1. The germline V gene has CDR1 MNHEY and CDR2 SVGAGI. The CDR3 runs 14 residues. J lost 2 bases, V lost 4 bases, and 5 bases had no gene match.

This clone has a single count. The J gene is TRBJ2-5, the V gene TRBV5-6; 14 bases are shared with TRBD2. The CDR3 is made up of 18 amino acids. V was clipped by 0 bases and J by 7 bases; unmatched bases: 11. Germline values: CDR1 SGHDT, CDR2 YYEEEE. The CDR3 DNA reads as TGTGCCAGCAGCTTGGAGGGGACTAGCGGGAGCTGGGTCGGGACCCAGTACTTC. Amino acids: CASSLEGTSGSWVGTQYF.

V and J are TRBV15 and TRBJ1-2; D possibly corresponds to TRBD1 (5 bases). The CDR3 runs 17 residues. The germline CDR1 and CDR2 sequences are LNHNV and YYDKDF (reference sequence). V lost 0 bases and J lost 0, with 14 bases in between. DNA for the CDR3: TGTGCCACCAGCAGAGAACGTTTGGGACGGACTAACTATGGCTACACCTTC. Translating gives CATSRERLGRTNYGYTF.

The chain uses TRBV5-4 and TRBJ2-7, with D unresolved. V shed 4 bases and J shed 1 base, with 9 bases lying between them. This CDR3 is 13 amino acids long. In germline, CDR1 is SGHNT, CDR2 YYREEE (reference sequence). The DNA of the CDR3 is TGTGCCAGCAGCCCCGGATCTTCCTACGAGCAGTACTTC. It yields the protein CASSPGSSYEQYF.

As regards this clone: The same CDR3 also results from other DNA sequences found in this sample. The chain carries TRBV9 and TRBJ2-3; TRBD2 aligns across 7 bases. CDR3 length equals 15 residues. Germline V gene lookup returns CDR1 SGDLS and CDR2 YYNGEE. V lost 0 bases and J lost 2; bases outside the gene matches: 3. The CDR3 sequence: CASSVVAGVTDTQYF. The DNA of the CDR3 is TGTGCCAGCAGCGTAGTGGCGGGAGTCACAGATACGCAGTATTTT.

The rearrangement joins TRBV5-1 to TRBJ2-1; the match to TRBD2 covers 11 bases. This CDR3 is built from 15 residues. Trimming cost V 4 bases and J 5 bases; bases outside gene matches: 5. The germline CDR1 and CDR2 sequences are SGHRS and YFSETQ. As DNA, the CDR3 is TGCGCCAGCAGCCCGAGACTAGCGGGACACAATGAGCAGTTCTTC. It translates to CASSPRLAGHNEQFF.

The chain joins TRBV6-5 to TRBJ1-5, with D perhaps TRBD1 (6 bases). The CDR3 is 13 residues long. V shed 0 bases and J shed 6 bases, with 6 bases lying between them. Germline assignment: CDR1 MNHEY and CDR2 SVGAGI. In DNA form, the CDR3 reads TGTGCCAGCAGTTACTCGGGGGCTCAGCCCCAGCATTTT. Protein product: CASSYSGAQPQHF.

The rearrangement links TRBV7-2 to TRBJ1-5; possibly TRBD1 for D (6 bases). There are 16 residues in the CDR3. Germline loops: CDR1 SGHTA, CDR2 FQGNSA. V was trimmed by 2 bases and J by 0 bases, leaving 11 bases between them. The CDR3 DNA is TGTGCCAGCAGCTTATGGGGGCGCGGTAGCAATCAGCCCCAGCATTTT. Protein sequence: CASSLWGRGSNQPQHF.

The chain couples TRBV5-6 to TRBJ2-7; D remains ambiguous. Germline V gene data show CDR1 as SGHDT and CDR2 as YYEEEE. The V and J ends lost 0 bases and 2 bases respectively, with 9 bases between them. The CDR3 is made up of 14 amino acids. The CDR3 nucleotides are TGTGCCAGCAGCTTGGGGCTCCACACCTACGAGCAGTACTTC. Translating it yields CASSLGLHTYEQYF.

Only a few counts were recorded for this clone. The chain couples TRBV27 to TRBJ2-2; 7 bases line up with TRBD1. The CDR3 loop spans 14 amino acids. The germline gives CDR1 MNHEY, CDR2 SMNVEV (reference sequence). The ends lost 11 bases at V and 6 bases at J; junction bases unmatched: 12. The CDR3 DNA sequence: TGTGCCTCCAAAGGGAACAGGGGCCCCGGGGAGCTGTTTTTT. Protein product: CASKGNRGPGELFF.

The chain joins TRBV6-1 to TRBJ1-2; 8 bases align to TRBD1. There are 17 residues in the CDR3. The V and J ends lost 0 bases and 2 bases, in that order; junction bases with no gene match: 8. The germline V gene has CDR1 MNHNS and CDR2 SASEGT. The CDR3 is CASSEAGLQGVNYGYTF. CDR3 bases: TGTGCCAGCAGTGAAGCTGGTTTACAGGGGGTGAACTATGGCTACACCTTC.

This clone occurred a few times. The chain is built from TRBV20-1 and TRBJ2-5, with unresolved D. Germline V lookup: CDR1 DFQATT, CDR2 SNEGSKA (reference sequence). Between the trimmed V and J ends, which lost 3 bases and 1 base, there was a span of 0 bases. This CDR3 has 10 amino acids. CDR3 region: CSASQETQYF. The CDR3 DNA reads TGCAGTGCTAGCCAAGAGACCCAGTACTTC.